This is a list of T cell receptor beta chains from one sample in a study of Graves' ophthalmopathy and Graves' hyperthyroidism. Each CDR3 protein gets one entry after TCRdb re-called the multiplex PCR reads with MiXCR. The sample carries about 640,000 distinct CDR3 sequences, roughly 41% recorded once. Sequenced input: peripheral blood. These receptors were collected from an adult man with Graves' ophthalmopathy. The CDR3 runs from the conserved cysteine through the conserved F or W. The D gene is left open where the match is weak. Size is omitted from some rows. Given values are once, few, many or a class for expanded clones.

>17|TRBV25-1|.|.|TRBJ1-5
TGTGCCAGCAGTCTGACGGGGCAAAAGACCGCCAATCAGCCCCAGCATTTT
CASSLTGQKTANQPQHF
>15|TRBV7-9|.|.|TRBJ2-7
TGTGCCAGCAGCCCAGGAGAGGGGACGCCCTACGAGCAGTACTTC
CASSPGEGTPYEQYF
>14|TRBV2|TRBD1|.|TRBJ2-5
TGTGCCAGCACCGGGACAGACAGCCAAGAGACCCAGTACTTC
CASTGTDSQETQYF
>14|TRBV7-2|.|.|TRBJ2-7
TGTGCCAGCAGCTCGAGGGTAGGGCGTCAGCCCCAGTACTTC
CASSSRVGRQPQYF
>13|TRBV29-1|.|many|TRBJ1-1
TGCAGCGCAGGGACCCCCGACGGCACTGAAGCTTTCTTT
CSAGTPDGTEAFF
>15|TRBV11-2|TRBD1|.|TRBJ2-2
TGCGCCAGCAGCCAGGGGGACAGGGACACCGGGGAGCTGTTTTTT
CASSQGDRDTGELFF
>14|TRBV20-1|TRBD2|many|TRBJ2-5
TGCAGTGCCGGACGAAGCGGGAACCAAGAGACCCAGTACTTC
CSAGRSGNQETQYF
>13|TRBV7-6|.|many|TRBJ2-5
TGTGCCAGCAGCTTATCTCTCCAAGAGACCCAGTACTTC
CASSLSLQETQYF
>14|TRBV12-3/TRBV12-4|.|few|TRBJ1-4
TGTGCCAGCAGTTTAAGGGGCAATTCGGAAAAACTGTTTTTT
CASSLRGNSEKLFF
>14|TRBV2|.|.|TRBJ1-2
TGTGCCAGCAGCTCGACCGGGACGAAGGGTGGCTACACCTTC
CASSSTGTKGGYTF
>14|TRBV2|.|.|TRBJ2-7
TGTGCCAGCAGTGCAGCCTCTGGGGCCAACGAGCAGTACTTC
CASSAASGANEQYF
>12|TRBV29-1|TRBD1|.|TRBJ1-2
TGCAGCGTCCGACAGGGGGCCGGTGGCTACACCTTC
CSVRQGAGGYTF
>16|TRBV9|.|once|TRBJ1-1
TGTGCCAGCAGCGCCTCCGGGGGCGGGATGAACACTGAAGCTTTCTTT
CASSASGGGMNTEAFF
>13|TRBV24-1|.|many|TRBJ1-5
TGTGCCACCAGCCCGGGGCAGGCGGGCCCCCAGCATTTT
CATSPGQAGPQHF
>14|TRBV29-1|TRBD1|.|TRBJ1-1
TGCAGCGGACTACAGGGGGCAGGGAACACTGAAGCTTTCTTT
CSGLQGAGNTEAFF
>15|TRBV2|TRBD1|many|TRBJ1-1
TGTGCCAGCAGTGCTACCGGGACAGGGTTCACTGAAGCTTTCTTT
CASSATGTGFTEAFF
>15|TRBV5-4|.|many|TRBJ1-6
TGTGCCAGCAGCCTAGACGGCCTCCATAATTCACCCCTCCACTTT
CASSLDGLHNSPLHF
>14|TRBV2|.|.|TRBJ1-2
TGTGCCAGCAGTGGGTGGACAGAGAACTATGGCTACACCTTC
CASSGWTENYGYTF
>15|TRBV12-3/TRBV12-4|.|many|TRBJ1-1
TGTGCCAGCACCCCTTTCCGCAGGGCTAGTACTGAAGCTTTCTTT
CASTPFRRASTEAFF
>12|TRBV10-3|.|.|TRBJ1-2
TGTGCCATCAGCGTCGACGACTATGGCTACACCTTC
CAISVDDYGYTF
>15|TRBV10-1|.|.|TRBJ2-7
TGTGCCAGCAGCCCCCTAGTGGGGCTCAACTACGAGCAGTACTTC
CASSPLVGLNYEQYF
>13|TRBV7-9|.|many|TRBJ1-6
TGTGCCAGCAGTCCAGCGGATAATTCACCCCTCCACTTT
CASSPADNSPLHF
>15|TRBV25-1|TRBD1|.|TRBJ2-7
TGCGCCAGCAGCCAAAGAGGGGGCTTTAGCTACGAGCAGTACTTC
CASSQRGGFSYEQYF
>14|TRBV25-1|.|.|TRBJ2-7
TGTGCCAGCAGTTTCCGGGACTTTTCCTACGAGCAGTACTTC
CASSFRDFSYEQYF
>15|TRBV7-9|TRBD1|.|TRBJ1-2
TGTGCCAGCAGTCGCGAGACAGGGGGCAACTATGGCTACACCTTC
CASSRETGGNYGYTF
>11|TRBV29-1|.|few|TRBJ1-1
TGCAGCGTTGATCAGGGGCTGGGAGCTTTCTTT
CSVDQGLGAFF
>14|TRBV11-1|.|.|TRBJ2-5
TGTGCCAGCAGCTCTACCACAGGTCAAGAGACCCAGTACTTC
CASSSTTGQETQYF